This passage covers 13 T cell receptor beta chains from one sample sequenced in a study of T cell responses to AZD1222 COVID-19 vaccine. The data were produced by immunoSEQ multiplex PCR, yet TCRdb's version contains in-frame clones alone and is incomplete. Of 140,000 to 150,000 clones listed, around 93% were seen once; the top ten hold 2.5% to 4%. Sequencing was performed on peripheral blood, taken 28 days after the second AZD1222 dose. The receptors shown here come from an adult who received the AZD1222 COVID-19 vaccine.

This chain joins TRBV5-4 and TRBJ1-1; D is undetermined. The CDR3 runs 13 residues. The germline gives CDR1 SGHNT, CDR2 YYREEE (reference sequence). Trimming stripped 1 base from V and 4 bases from J, with 8 bases between. The CDR3: CASSLKGPTEAFF. The CDR3 bases are TGTGCCAGCAGCTTGAAAGGGCCCACTGAAGCTTTCTTT.

The genes are TRBV3-1 (or the pseudogene TRBV3-2) and TRBJ2-7; a possible D gene is TRBD2 (7 bases). Germline assignment: CDR1 LGHDT and CDR2 YNNKEL (reference sequence). The CDR3 contains 14 residues. V was clipped by 0 bases and J by 7 bases, with 13 bases between them. The CDR3 region has the DNA TGTGCCAGCAGCCAAGAAGCGGGACAAATAGAGCAGTACTTC. It specifies CASSQEAGQIEQYF.

The gene calls are TRBV21-1 and TRBJ1-4; the DNA was not used to check the table's D call, TRBD1. TRBV21-1 is a recognized pseudogene. The CDR3 runs 14 residues. The CDR3 loop reads CASRLTGSNEKLFF. CDR3 nucleotides: TGTGCCAGCAGGCTCACAGGGAGTAATGAAAAACTGTTTTTT.

The chain combines TRBV18 with TRBJ1-3; 7 nucleotides line up with TRBD1. The trim removed 3 bases at V and 4 bases at J, leaving 3 bases unmatched. CDR1 KGHSH and CDR2 LQKENI come from the germline V gene. The CDR3 consists of 14 residues. The CDR3 spells CASSPPGQGNTIYF. Here the CDR3 DNA reads TGTGCCAGCTCACCGCCGGGACAGGGAAACACCATATATTTT.

This clone was seen a single time. The chain links TRBV6-2 or TRBV6-3 to TRBJ2-1; the match to TRBD2 covers 8 bases. Per germline, CDR1 MNHEY and CDR2 SVGEGT. The V and J ends lost 6 bases and 4 bases, in that order; junction bases with no gene match: 17. This CDR3 comprises 18 residues. The CDR3 nucleotides are TGTGCCAGCAGCCCCGGGCGAGCGGGGGCCCGGCTTTACAATGAGCAGTTCTTC. It is translated as CASSPGRAGARLYNEQFF.

The V call is TRBV10-3, the J call TRBJ1-2; D ambiguous. This CDR3 is built from 13 residues. Deletions cut 1 base from V and 4 bases from J, with 7 bases between. Germline V gene sequence: CDR1 ENHRY, CDR2 SYGVKD. This CDR3 is CAISEYAIYGYTF. The CDR3 coding sequence is TGTGCCATCAGTGAGTACGCTATCTATGGCTACACCTTC.

This chain links TRBV5-5 with TRBJ1-2; TRBD1 agrees at 7 bases. The J segment lost 0 bases and the V segment lost 5 bases, leaving 7 bases of the junction unmatched. Germline V gene data show CDR1 as SGHKS and CDR2 as YYEKEE (reference sequence). The CDR3 extends over 15 amino acids. In DNA, the CDR3 is TGTGCCAGCAGTTACGGGACAGCCCCTAACTATGGCTACACCTTC. Translated: CASSYGTAPNYGYTF.

V is TRBV7-6 and J is TRBJ2-7; D is ambiguous. Looked up from germline, CDR1 is SGHVS and CDR2 is FNYEAQ. CDR3 size: 11 residues. Trimming shortened V by 2 bases and J by 2 bases, and 1 base separated the two germline ends. CDR3 protein: CASSLTYEQYF. Here the CDR3 DNA reads TGTGCCAGCAGCTTAACCTACGAGCAGTACTTC.

The chain is built from TRBV2 and TRBJ2-2, with 7 positions matching TRBD1. The V gene's germline CDR1 is SNHLY and CDR2 FYNNEI. The V gene end was trimmed by 6 bases and the J gene end by 2 bases; junction bases not matched to a gene: 6. The CDR3 runs to 15 residues. CDR3 DNA: TGTGCCAGCAGGGAACAGGGGTTTAACACCGGGGAGCTGTTTTTT. Its protein product is CASREQGFNTGELFF.

The J gene is TRBJ2-1, the V gene TRBV9; D might be TRBD2 (6 bases). Trimming took 2 bases from V and 4 from J, leaving 16 bases between them. This CDR3 region has 16 residues. Germline-derived CDR1 and CDR2 are SGDLS and YYNGEE. CDR3 sequence reads: CASSVGTGTSYNEQFF. CDR3 DNA: TGTGCCAGCAGCGTCGGCACCGGGACTTCTTACAATGAGCAGTTCTTC. The whole variable domain, remainder taken from reference TRBV9 and TRBJ2-1, is DSGVTQTPKHLITATGQRVTLRCSPRSGDLSVYWYQQSLDQGLQFLIQYYNGEERAKGNILERFSAQQFPDLHSELNLSSLELGDSALYFCASSVGTGTSYNEQFFGPGTRLTVL.

CDR3 sequence reads: CASSPRDTSYEQYF. The CDR3 DNA is TGTGCCAGCAGTCCGCGGGACACCTCCTACGAGCAGTACTTC. The chain couples TRBV6-2 or TRBV6-3 to TRBJ2-7; the D call may be TRBD1 or TRBD2 (6 bases each). V was pared by 5 bases and J by 0 bases, with 11 bases between. This CDR3 has 14 amino acids. Germline assignment: CDR1 MNHEY and CDR2 SVGEGT.

In nucleotides, the CDR3 is TGTGCCAGCAAGAACTCGTTGAATGAGCAGTTCTTC. This sequence encodes CASKNSLNEQFF. The genes are TRBV6-5 and TRBJ2-1; D is unclear. Trimming left V 7 bases short and J 7 bases short, with 11 bases between. The CDR3 runs to 12 residues. Germline-derived CDR1 and CDR2 are MNHEY and SVGAGI.

The CDR3 sequence is CASSLTYEQYF. The CDR3 coding sequence is TGTGCCAGCAGCCTAACCTACGAGCAGTACTTC. The chain couples TRBV6-2 or TRBV6-3 to TRBJ2-7; D is unclear. Germline V gene lookup returns CDR1 MNHEY and CDR2 SVGEGT. This CDR3 has 11 amino acids. Trimming removed 6 bases from V and 2 bases from J, with 5 bases in between.